This T cell receptor beta chain was identified during a study of blood T cell repertoires in COVID-19. Study at large: Samples taken during acute and convalescent COVID-19 were collected in the United States, Italy and Spain.

Germline V gives CDR1 SGHAT, CDR2 FQNNGV. CDR3 size: 16 residues. The V end was cut by 1 base, the J end by 1 base, with 10 bases between. The repertoire was sequenced with immunoSEQ multiplex PCR; TCRdb's copy has only in-frame clones and lacks some. Among 260,000 or so clones listed, about four fifths were seen once. V is TRBV11-2 and J is TRBJ1-4; D is perhaps TRBD1 (5 bases). Specimen: PBMCs or T cells enriched from blood (not recorded which). The TCR comes from a woman aged 40 to 50 who had been exposed to COVID-19. As DNA, the CDR3 is TGTGCCAGCAGCTTAGGGCGGGGGTTAACTAATGAAAAACTGTTTTTT. Its translation: CASSLGRGLTNEKLFF. Drawing the rest from reference TRBV11-2 and TRBJ1-4, the complete variable domain is EAGVAQSPRYKIIEKRQSVAFWCNPISGHATLYWYQQILGQGPKLLIQFQNNGVVDDSQLPKDRFSAERLKGVDSTLKIQPAKLEDSAVYLCASSLGRGLTNEKLFFGSGTQLSVL.